This T cell receptor (beta chain) was found in a study of Ad26.COV2.S vaccination and SARS-CoV-2 variants. Turning to the study itself: The study gave Ad26.COV2.S intramuscularly, once or twice 56 days apart. General observations from the study: Reports say spike-specific CD8+ and CD4+ T cell responses covered substantial breadth after vaccination. Similar non-spike TCR breadth was observed in recipients of vaccine and of placebo.

This clone was detected only a few times. The target antigen is unknown. The germline V gene has CDR1 SGDLS and CDR2 YYNGEE. This CDR3 has 12 amino acids. V was clipped by 0 bases and J by 6 bases, with 3 bases between them. As to treatment: around 19 received Ad26.COV2.S at low or high dose, single or two shots; about 5 received placebo; per-sample allocation not given. Collection of samples fell on day 63 after the first vaccine or placebo injection. An Ad26 vector carrying the Wuhan-strain SARS-CoV-2 spike served as the vaccine. Repertoires were generated with immunoSEQ multiplex PCR, while TCRdb's copy carries only in-frame clones and drops some. This table holds about 380,000 clones, about four fifths found once.

The TCR originated in a person aged 18-65 years who received the Ad26.COV2.S COVID-19 vaccine or a placebo. The sample consisted of peripheral blood, taken in a trial of Ad26.COV2.S vaccine versus placebo. The chain is built from TRBV9 and TRBJ2-2; D remains unclear. CDR3: CASSVVAGELFF. The DNA of the CDR3 is TGTGCCAGCAGCGTAGTCGCCGGGGAGCTGTTTTTT.